These 20 T cell receptor beta chains came from one sample sequenced in a study of blood T cell repertoires in COVID-19. Clones were read by immunoSEQ multiplex PCR, and TCRdb kept only the in-frame ones, dropping some. Among approximately 360,000 clones, around 90% were seen once, and the ten largest hold about 6.5%. The sample was peripheral blood. These TCRs come from a man younger than 30 with active or convalescent COVID-19.

V usage is TRBV4-2 and J usage is TRBJ1-5, with D unresolved. V lost 1 base and J lost 2, with 12 bases in between. The CDR3 spans 16 residues. The V gene's germline CDR1 is LGHNA and CDR2 YNFKEQ. CDR3: CASSQGEGVGNQPQHF. In DNA, the CDR3 is TGTGCCAGCAGCCAAGGGGAGGGTGTGGGCAATCAGCCCCAGCATTTT.

V is TRBV6-5 and J is TRBJ1-6; no clear D gene. This CDR3 contains 14 residues. The germline V gene has CDR1 MNHEY and CDR2 SVGAGI. V was shortened by 2 bases and J by 9 bases, with 11 bases between the two germline ends. The DNA for the CDR3 is TGTGCCAGCAGTTACCCCGATTACGGTTCACCCCTCCACTTT. Translating it yields CASSYPDYGSPLHF.

In this sample, this clone turned up once. V usage is TRBV7-3 and J usage is TRBJ2-7; D gene uncertain. The CDR3 extends over 13 amino acids. Germline-derived CDR1 and CDR2 are SGHTA and FQGTGA. Between the trimmed V and J ends, which lost 3 bases and 1 base, there was a span of 7 bases. The CDR3 sequence is CASSLSESYEQYF. CDR3 nucleotides: TGTGCCAGCAGCTTGAGCGAGTCCTACGAGCAGTACTTC.

The chain uses TRBV7-2 and TRBJ1-6; 8 nucleotides match TRBD1. V was pared by 1 base and J by 7 bases, with 3 bases of the junction left unmatched. CDR3 size: 15 residues. The germline V gene encodes CDR1 SGHTA and CDR2 FQGNSA. The CDR3 sequence: CASSLETGANSPLHF. The CDR3 bases are TGTGCCAGCAGCTTAGAGACAGGGGCAAATTCACCCCTCCACTTT.

The chain combines TRBV9 with TRBJ1-4; D gene unclear. Trimming shortened V by 0 bases and J by 3 bases, and 9 bases separated the two germline ends. Germline CDR1 SGDLS, CDR2 YYNGEE. CDR3 length: 15 residues. The CDR3 DNA sequence: TGTGCCAGCAGCGTAGATCGGGGTTCTAATGAAAAACTGTTTTTT. Protein product: CASSVDRGSNEKLFF.

The sample holds a few counts of this clone. The chain joins TRBV13 to TRBJ1-2, with 8 bases fitting TRBD1. The CDR3 runs to 15 residues. With V trimmed by 4 bases and J by 7 bases, 11 bases remained unmatched. In germline, CDR1 is PRHDT, CDR2 FYEKMQ (reference sequence). Here the CDR3 reads CASSYTTGEFGGYTF. In DNA, the CDR3 is TGTGCCAGCAGCTACACGACAGGGGAATTTGGTGGCTACACCTTC. The complete variable domain, with remaining parts taken from reference TRBV13 and TRBJ1-2, reads AAGVIQSPRHLIKEKRETATLKCYPIPRHDTVYWYQQGPGQDPQFLISFYEKMQSDKGSIPDRFSAQQFSDYHSELNMSSLELGDSALYFCASSYTTGEFGGYTFGSGTRLTVV.

The chain recombines TRBV28 with TRBJ2-3; 10 bases match TRBD2. Trimming removed 6 bases from V and 2 bases from J; junction bases left unmatched: 11. The germline V gene encodes CDR1 MDHEN and CDR2 SYDVKM. There are 17 residues in the CDR3. The CDR3 here is CASSSPLGLADTDTQYF. Here the CDR3 DNA reads TGTGCCAGCAGCAGCCCCTTAGGACTAGCGGACACAGATACGCAGTATTTT.

The V gene is TRBV7-9, the J gene TRBJ2-7; TRBD1 aligns across 9 bases. V lost 2 bases and J lost 6; bases outside the gene matches: 5. The CDR3 runs to 14 residues. Germline CDR1 is SEHNR and CDR2 is FQNEAQ (reference sequence). CDR3 sequence (DNA): TGTGCCAGCAGCTTAACGGACAGGGGCTCCGAGCAGTACTTC. This sequence encodes CASSLTDRGSEQYF.

The chain has TRBV14 and TRBJ2-3; 9 positions agree with TRBD1. The CDR3 has 14 amino acids. V was clipped by 4 bases and J by 1 base; unmatched bases: 0. In germline, CDR1 is SGHDN, CDR2 FVKESK. CDR3 protein: CASSRTGGTDTQYF. Written as DNA, the CDR3 is TGTGCCAGCAGCCGGACAGGGGGCACAGATACGCAGTATTTT. The full variable domain, rest sourced from reference TRBV14 and TRBJ2-3, is EAGVTQFPSHSVIEKGQTVTLRCDPISGHDNLYWYRRVMGKEIKFLLHFVKESKQDESGMPNNRFLAERTGGTYSTLKVQPAELEDSGVYFCASSRTGGTDTQYFGPGTRLTVL.

The V and J genes are TRBV6-5 and TRBJ2-1; 8 positions match TRBD2. Losses at the gene ends were 4 bases for V and 4 bases for J; bases not matched to a gene: 3. The CDR3 loop spans 14 amino acids. CDR1 and CDR2 (germline): MNHEY, SVGAGI. The CDR3 region is CASSSRGGYNEQFF. CDR3 DNA: TGTGCCAGCAGTTCCCGGGGGGGGTACAATGAGCAGTTCTTC.

This clone is a singleton in its sample. The chain uses TRBV4-3 and TRBJ1-4; D gene ambiguous. Germline V lookup: CDR1 LGHNA, CDR2 YSLEER. CDR3 size: 14 residues. Trimming took 1 base from V and 6 from J, leaving 9 bases between them. CDR3 residues: CASSQVRGDEKLFF. The CDR3 nucleotides are TGCGCCAGCAGCCAAGTACGCGGTGATGAAAAACTGTTTTTT.

This chain connects TRBV11-1 to TRBJ2-2; D remains ambiguous. Trimming removed 5 bases from V and 7 bases from J, with 14 bases in between. The CDR3 is 14 amino acids. Germline V gene data show CDR1 as SGHAT and CDR2 as FQDESV (reference sequence). The CDR3 region is CASSATGGIGELFF. CDR3 coding DNA: TGTGCCAGCAGCGCCACCGGCGGAATCGGGGAGCTGTTTTTT.

The chain joins TRBV27 to TRBJ2-2; 11 nucleotides line up with TRBD2. The CDR3 extends over 16 amino acids. The ends lost 6 bases at V and 4 bases at J; junction bases unmatched: 7. From germline, CDR1 is MNHEY and CDR2 SMNVEV (reference sequence). The CDR3 spells CASRITSGRSTGELFF. The DNA for the CDR3 is TGTGCCAGCAGAATTACTAGCGGGAGAAGCACCGGGGAGCTGTTTTTT.

The rearrangement joins TRBV7-2 to TRBJ2-7; 14 bases agree with TRBD2. The CDR3 runs to 16 residues. Unmatched junction bases numbered 13, after V lost 10 bases and J lost 5 bases. The germline CDR1 and CDR2 sequences are SGHTA and FQGNSA. CDR3 amino acids: CAIWGATSGRGHEQYF. CDR3 DNA sequence: TGTGCCATATGGGGGGCGACTAGCGGGAGGGGCCACGAGCAGTACTTC.

The chain has TRBV19 and TRBJ2-1; D might be TRBD1 (5 bases). This CDR3 spans 14 amino acids. Trimming took 1 base from V and 4 from J, leaving 8 bases between them. Per the germline V gene, CDR1 is LNHDA and CDR2 is SQIVND (reference sequence). The CDR3 DNA sequence: TGTGCCAGTAGTATAGTAAGGGGTTACAATGAGCAGTTCTTC. Protein sequence: CASSIVRGYNEQFF.

This clone was observed a handful of times. The chain uses TRBV30 and TRBJ2-4; TRBD1 aligns across 9 bases. This CDR3 comprises 13 residues. The junction had 5 bases not matched to a gene; V was cut back by 5 bases and J by 6 bases. Germline V gives CDR1 GTSNPN, CDR2 SVGIG (reference sequence). The CDR3 nucleotides are TGTGCCTGGGACGCGACAGGGGGAAACATTCAGTACTTC. This translates into CAWDATGGNIQYF. Filled out from reference TRBV30 and TRBJ2-4, the complete variable domain reads SQTIHQWPATLVQPVGSPLSLECTVEGTSNPNLYWYRQAAGRGLQLLFYSVGIGQISSEVPQNLSASRPQDRQFILSSKKLLLSDSGFYLCAWDATGGNIQYFGAGTRLSVL.

CDR3 protein: CASSWFRGEQYF. The CDR3 DNA follows: TGTGCCAGCAGCTGGTTCAGGGGCGAGCAGTACTTC. The rearrangement joins TRBV5-4 to TRBJ2-7, with D possibly matching TRBD1 (6 bases). This CDR3 region has 12 residues. Per the germline V gene, CDR1 is SGHNT and CDR2 is YYREEE (reference sequence). Trimming removed 3 bases at V and 6 bases at J, with 10 bases between.

The chain links TRBV28 to TRBJ1-4; no definite D call. The CDR3 loop spans 12 amino acids. V lost 9 bases and J 3 bases, leaving 8 bases between the germline ends. Germline CDR1 and CDR2: MDHEN and SYDVKM. The CDR3 loop is CASEGSNEKLFF. The CDR3 region has the DNA TGTGCCAGTGAGGGTTCTAATGAAAAACTGTTTTTT.

The chain employs TRBV29-1 and TRBJ1-1; D might be TRBD1 (5 bases). CDR3 length: 15 amino acids. Trimming took 7 bases from V and 3 from J, leaving 21 bases between them. The germline V gene encodes CDR1 SQVTM and CDR2 ANQGSEA. CDR3 loop: CSAPGGPGYDTEAFF. The CDR3 DNA reads as TGCAGCGCCCCGGGGGGTCCCGGGTACGACACTGAAGCTTTCTTT.

The gene calls are TRBV7-6 and TRBJ2-1, with a tentative D call TRBD2 (6 bases). Germline CDR1 is SGHVS and CDR2 is FNYEAQ. This CDR3 region has 17 residues. V lost 1 base, J lost 6 bases, and 19 bases lay in between. The chain's CDR3 is CASSLGGTGVSTNEQFF. The CDR3 DNA sequence: TGTGCCAGCAGCTTAGGGGGGACGGGGGTTAGTACCAATGAGCAGTTCTTC.